This T cell receptor beta chain was captured by sequencing in a study of cytomegalovirus exposure and HLA in healthy donors. Donors were ostensibly healthy at sampling, although undocumented immune exposures were probable. PCR amplification relied on 60 Vbeta primers (plus 13 Jbeta primers). Sequencing used immunoSEQ multiplex PCR; TCRdb keeps in-frame clones, though not all of them. This table holds about 110,000 clones, more than 65% found once. The CDR3 spans 14 residues. The V and J ends lost 5 bases and 6 bases, in that order; junction bases with no gene match: 10. The V gene's germline CDR1 is SGDLS and CDR2 YYNGEE.

The sample consisted of PBMCs. The TCR comes from a boy aged 5-17 years in good health and CMV-seronegative. The chain recombines TRBV9 with TRBJ2-7; 8 bases match TRBD1. CDR3 protein: CASSATGGSREQYF. CDR3 nucleotide sequence: TGTGCCAGCAGTGCCACAGGGGGATCCCGCGAGCAGTACTTC.